The next 10 T cell receptor beta chains were all read from a single sample in a study of preoperative IRX-2 immunotherapy in early breast cancer. The treatment: preoperative locoregional IRX-2 cytokine immunotherapy. TCRdb's table, derived via immunoSEQ multiplex PCR, lists solely in-frame clones and lacks some. The table includes approximately 38,000 clones, roughly four fifths detected once. Sequencing used lymph node tissue, obtained after IRX-2 immunotherapy. The origin of the receptors is a human donor with breast cancer.

This clone was recorded once. The sample holds other DNA sequences that translate to the same CDR3. The chain recombines TRBV5-1 with TRBJ2-3, with a possible D match to TRBD2 (5 bases). This CDR3 comprises 15 residues. Per germline, CDR1 SGHRS and CDR2 YFSETQ. Trimming left V 0 bases short and J 0 bases short, with 8 bases between. In DNA form, the CDR3 reads TGCGCCAGCAGCTTGGTGGGCGGGAGCACAGATACGCAGTATTTT. This codes for CASSLVGGSTDTQYF.

The rearrangement joins TRBV6-8 to TRBJ2-5; TRBD1 agrees at 12 bases. Trimming at V came to 5 bases and at J to 5 bases, leaving 3 bases not matched to a gene. The CDR3 spans 14 residues. The germline V gene encodes CDR1 MNHGY and CDR2 SAAAGT. CDR3 coding DNA: TGTGCCAGCAGTGGGACAGGGGGCCGTGAGACCCAGTACTTC. It translates to CASSGTGGRETQYF.

V gene TRBV7-6 combines with J gene TRBJ2-2; 9 bases map to TRBD2. This CDR3 has 15 amino acids. Germline loops: CDR1 SGHVS, CDR2 FNYEAQ. V was pared by 6 bases and J by 2 bases, with 4 bases of the junction left unmatched. The CDR3 DNA follows: TGTGCCAGCAGACCTAGCGGGGTTAACACCGGGGAGCTGTTTTTT. This encodes CASRPSGVNTGELFF.

There are a few counts of this clone. The DNA for the CDR3 is TGTGCCAGCAGCTTCTTCGGGCCGAACACCGGGGAGCTGTTTTTT. Its protein product is CASSFFGPNTGELFF. The chain couples TRBV11-3 to TRBJ2-2; no clear D. The CDR3 runs 15 residues. V was trimmed by 3 bases and J by 0 bases, leaving 8 bases between them. Germline V CDR1 and CDR2: SGHNT, YENEEA.

This clone was detected only once. The rearrangement links TRBV14 to TRBJ1-6; D gene uncertain. Trimming took off 3 bases at V and 3 bases at J, with 9 bases between the two ends. The CDR3 is 15 amino acids. Germline V gene data show CDR1 as SGHDN and CDR2 as FVKESK. CDR3 DNA: TGTGCCAGCAGCCAGCAGTCTTACTATAATTCACCCCTCCACTTT. Its protein is CASSQQSYYNSPLHF.

The chain carries TRBV6-8 and TRBJ2-7; either TRBD1 or TRBD2 may supply D (7 bases each). The CDR3 length is 15 residues. The germline gives CDR1 MNHGY, CDR2 SAAAGT. With 6 bases removed from V and 6 bases from J, the gap between germline ends came to 21 bases. This CDR3 reads CASRPDRVGLGEQYF. CDR3 coding DNA: TGTGCCAGCAGACCCGACAGGGTTGGACTAGGCGAGCAGTACTTC.

The chain employs TRBV12-5 and TRBJ2-5; a weak D match, TRBD1 (9 bases). The CDR3 sequence is 13 residues long. Germline lookup yields CDR1 LGHNT and CDR2 FRNRAP. CDR3 sequence: CASGGQGTETQYF. The CDR3 coding sequence is TGTGCCAGCGGGGGACAGGGTACGGAGACCCAGTACTTC.

This rearrangement joins TRBV30 to TRBJ1-1; D is unresolved. The CDR3 is made up of 12 amino acids. Germline CDR1 and CDR2: GTSNPN and SVGIG (reference sequence). The V end lost 0 bases, the J end lost 3 bases, and 5 bases lay between the germline ends. Written as DNA, the CDR3 is TGTGCCTGGAGTGTTCTTTACACTGAAGCTTTCTTT. It translates to CAWSVLYTEAFF.

The V and J genes are TRBV7-7 and TRBJ1-2; 12 nucleotides line up with TRBD1. The CDR3 length is 15 residues. The V gene end was trimmed by 3 bases and the J gene end by 7 bases; junction bases not matched to a gene: 6. Germline CDR1 and CDR2: SSHAT and FNYEAQ (reference sequence). CDR3 DNA: TGTGCCAGCAGCTTGACGGGACAGGGGGCGCGTGGCTACACCTTC. As protein: CASSLTGQGARGYTF.

This clone has a handful of counts. DNA for the CDR3: TGTGCCAGCAGCCCCGGGACAGTGAACTATGGCTACACCTTC. This sequence encodes CASSPGTVNYGYTF. This chain uses TRBV11-3 with TRBJ1-2, with 7 bases matching TRBD1. The CDR3 length is 14 residues. CDR1 and CDR2 (germline): SGHNT, YENEEA. V lost 5 bases, J lost 2 bases, and 5 bases stayed unmatched.